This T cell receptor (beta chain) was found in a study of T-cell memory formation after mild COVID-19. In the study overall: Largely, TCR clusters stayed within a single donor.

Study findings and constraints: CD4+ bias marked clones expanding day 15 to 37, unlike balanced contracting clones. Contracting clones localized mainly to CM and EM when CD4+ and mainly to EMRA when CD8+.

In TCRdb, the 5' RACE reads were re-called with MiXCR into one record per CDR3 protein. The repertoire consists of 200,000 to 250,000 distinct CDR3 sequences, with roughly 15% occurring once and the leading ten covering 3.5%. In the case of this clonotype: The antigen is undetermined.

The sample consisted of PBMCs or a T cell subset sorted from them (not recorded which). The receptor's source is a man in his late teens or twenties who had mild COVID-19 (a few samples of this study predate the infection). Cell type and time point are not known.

CDR3: CASSLGGATNTGELFF. In nucleotides, the CDR3 is TGTGCCAGCAGCTTAGGAGGGGCGACGAACACCGGGGAGCTGTTTTTT. The chain uses TRBV7-8 and TRBJ2-2; the D call may be TRBD1 or TRBD2 (5 bases each). The CDR3 has 16 amino acids. Trimming removed 1 base from V and 0 bases from J, with 9 bases in between. The germline V gene has CDR1 SGHVS and CDR2 FQNEAQ.